Many counts were recorded for the clone carrying this TCR beta chain. Its target is not known. The entry originates in a study of T cells in Graves' hyperthyroidism and ophthalmopathy. Study conclusions and caveats: The model identified upcoming ophthalmopathy a median approximately seven months ahead of onset.

There were TCR beta CDR3 regions amplified from RNA transcripts. HTBI primers were employed in a first-round RT-PCR of the TCR CDR3. In TCRdb, the multiplex PCR reads were re-called with MiXCR into one record per CDR3 protein. The sample has about 260,000 distinct CDR3 sequences; about 16% are singletons. The germline V gene encodes CDR1 KGHSH and CDR2 LQKENI. Trimming at V came to 3 bases and at J to 11 bases, leaving 8 bases not matched to a gene. This CDR3 comprises 13 residues. V usage is TRBV18 and J usage is TRBJ1-1, with 8 bases that match TRBD1. Sequencing was carried out using blood. This TCR was recovered from a woman aged 18-35 years with Graves' ophthalmopathy. The CDR3 nucleotides are TGTGCCAGCTCACCGAACAAGGACAGGGCTGCTTTCTTT. Protein: CASSPNKDRAAFF.